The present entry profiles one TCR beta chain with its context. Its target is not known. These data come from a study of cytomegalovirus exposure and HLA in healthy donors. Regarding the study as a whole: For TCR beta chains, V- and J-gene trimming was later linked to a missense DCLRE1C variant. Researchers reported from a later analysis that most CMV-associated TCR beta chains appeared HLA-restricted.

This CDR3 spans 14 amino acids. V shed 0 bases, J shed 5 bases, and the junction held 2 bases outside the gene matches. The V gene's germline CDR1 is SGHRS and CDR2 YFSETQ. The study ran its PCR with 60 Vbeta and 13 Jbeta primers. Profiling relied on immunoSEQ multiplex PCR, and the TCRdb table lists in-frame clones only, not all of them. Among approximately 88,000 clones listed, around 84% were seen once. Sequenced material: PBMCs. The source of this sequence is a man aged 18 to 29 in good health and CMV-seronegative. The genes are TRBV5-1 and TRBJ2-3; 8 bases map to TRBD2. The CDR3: CASSLVAGGDTQYF. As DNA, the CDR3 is TGCGCCAGCAGCTTGGTCGCGGGGGGAGATACGCAGTATTTT.